The 6 T cell receptor beta chains presented below share a single source sample, sequenced in a study of blood T cell repertoires in COVID-19. Repertoires were generated with immunoSEQ multiplex PCR, while TCRdb's copy carries only in-frame clones and drops some. The data show about 130,000 clones, about 80% seen once. Sequenced material: peripheral blood. The origin of the receptors is an elderly woman with acute or convalescent COVID-19.

The chain couples TRBV6-1 to TRBJ1-1, with D perhaps TRBD1 (5 bases). The CDR3 spans 13 residues. CDR1 is MNHNS and CDR2 is SASEGT in the germline V gene. With 3 bases removed from V and 7 bases from J, the gap between germline ends came to 12 bases. The CDR3 here is CASSDTYDSEAFF. CDR3 coding DNA: TGTGCCAGCAGTGACACGTACGACAGTGAAGCTTTCTTT.

The CDR3 region is CASSGVTEAFF. The CDR3 bases are TGTGCCAGCAGCGGAGTCACTGAAGCTTTCTTT. The chain employs TRBV28 and TRBJ1-1; no definite D call. The CDR3 is 11 residues long. CDR1 is MDHEN and CDR2 is SYDVKM in the germline V gene. V was shortened by 6 bases and J by 4 bases, with 6 bases between the two germline ends.

This sequence joins TRBV4-1 and TRBJ1-2, with D possibly TRBD1 on 5 matching bases. The CDR3 sequence is 14 residues long. Germline CDR1 is MGHRA and CDR2 is YSYEKL. V lost 0 bases and J lost 2, with 7 bases in between. CDR3 bases: TGCGCCAGCAGCCAAGATAGGGGAAACTATGGCTACACCTTC. Its translation is CASSQDRGNYGYTF.

The V call is TRBV5-1, the J call TRBJ1-2; 9 bases line up with TRBD1. V shed 0 bases and J 8 bases; nucleotides not matched to a gene: 2. The CDR3 has 13 amino acids. Germline loops: CDR1 SGHRS, CDR2 YFSETQ. In nucleotides, the CDR3 is TGCGCCAGCAGCTTGGGGACAGGGGACGGCTACACCTTC. As protein: CASSLGTGDGYTF. The complete variable domain, with remaining parts taken from reference TRBV5-1 and TRBJ1-2, reads KAGVTQTPRYLIKTRGQQVTLSCSPISGHRSVSWYQQTPGQGLQFLFEYFSETQRNKGNFPGRFSGRQFSNSRSEMNVSTLELGDSALYLCASSLGTGDGYTFGSGTRLTVV.

This clone was recorded a few times. The chain employs TRBV6-2 or TRBV6-3 and TRBJ1-4, with 7 bases identical to TRBD1. The CDR3 is made up of 16 amino acids. J lost 5 bases, V lost 0 bases, and 6 bases had no gene match. CDR1 and CDR2 from the germline V gene are MNHEY and SVGEGT. The CDR3 loop is CASSYSRTGLNEKLFF. As DNA, the CDR3 is TGTGCCAGCAGTTACTCCCGGACAGGACTAAATGAAAAACTGTTTTTT.

V is TRBV7-9 and J is TRBJ2-2, with 8 positions matching TRBD2. Germline V gene sequence: CDR1 SEHNR, CDR2 FQNEAQ (reference sequence). V dropped 5 bases and J dropped 0; count of bases not matched to a gene: 5. The CDR3 contains 16 residues. This chain's CDR3 is CASSPLGGANTGELFF. The CDR3 nucleotides are TGTGCCAGCAGCCCTCTCGGGGGGGCGAACACCGGGGAGCTGTTTTTT.